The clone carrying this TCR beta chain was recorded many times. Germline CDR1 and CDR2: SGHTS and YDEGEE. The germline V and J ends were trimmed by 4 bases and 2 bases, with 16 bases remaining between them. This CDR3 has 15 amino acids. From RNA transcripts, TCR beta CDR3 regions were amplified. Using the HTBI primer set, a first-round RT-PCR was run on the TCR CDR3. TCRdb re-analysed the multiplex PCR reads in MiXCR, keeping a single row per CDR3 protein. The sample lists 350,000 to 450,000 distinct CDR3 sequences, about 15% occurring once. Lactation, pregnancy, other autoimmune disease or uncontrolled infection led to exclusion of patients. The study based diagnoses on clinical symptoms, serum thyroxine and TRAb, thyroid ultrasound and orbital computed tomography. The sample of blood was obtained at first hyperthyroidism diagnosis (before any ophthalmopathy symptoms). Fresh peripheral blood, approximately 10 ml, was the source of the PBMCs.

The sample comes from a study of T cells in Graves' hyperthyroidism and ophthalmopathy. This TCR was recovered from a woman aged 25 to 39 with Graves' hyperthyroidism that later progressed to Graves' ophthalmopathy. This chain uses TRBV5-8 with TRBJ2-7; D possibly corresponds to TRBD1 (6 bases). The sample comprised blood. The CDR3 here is CASSRSRGTTYEQYF. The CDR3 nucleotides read TGTGCCAGCAGCCGCTCCAGGGGTACAACCTACGAGCAGTACTTC.